The next 30 T cell receptor beta chains were all read from a single sample in a study of T cell changes during pregnancy in multiple sclerosis. Repertoires were generated with immunoSEQ multiplex PCR, while TCRdb's copy carries only in-frame clones and drops some. This sample has about 60,000 clones, with around 92% found just once. Specimen: peripheral blood, collected in the first trimester of pregnancy. The origin of the receptors is a female donor with multiple sclerosis, enrolled in a pregnancy study.

The chain is built from TRBV4-3 and TRBJ2-1, with 9 bases that match TRBD1. The junction had 7 bases not matched to a gene; V was cut back by 1 base and J by 6 bases. Germline loops: CDR1 LGHNA, CDR2 YSLEER. The length of the CDR3 is 16 residues. The CDR3: CASSQVVGTGSNEQFF. The CDR3 DNA reads as TGCGCCAGCAGCCAAGTAGTCGGGACAGGGTCCAATGAGCAGTTCTTC.

The table lists this clone with a count of one. This rearrangement joins TRBV4-2 to TRBJ2-3; D not resolved. The ends were cut back, 2 bases at V and 0 bases at J, with 15 bases in the middle. Germline CDR1 LGHNA, CDR2 YNFKEQ. This CDR3 comprises 17 residues. This chain's CDR3 is CASSQPTQSESTDTQYF. The CDR3 DNA reads as TGTGCCAGCAGCCAACCTACCCAAAGTGAGAGCACAGATACGCAGTATTTT.

The gene calls are TRBV28 and TRBJ2-7; 11 nucleotides match TRBD2. Germline CDR1 MDHEN, CDR2 SYDVKM. V shed 3 bases, J shed 3 bases, and the junction held 7 bases outside the gene matches. CDR3 length equals 16 residues. The CDR3 spells CASSFAPGLADYEQYF. In DNA form, the CDR3 reads TGTGCCAGCAGTTTCGCCCCGGGACTAGCGGACTACGAGCAGTACTTC.

The J gene is TRBJ1-5, the V gene TRBV5-4; D is perhaps TRBD1 (5 bases). The CDR3 consists of 15 residues. V was pared by 4 bases and J by 6 bases, with 17 bases between. The germline gives CDR1 SGHNT, CDR2 YYREEE (reference sequence). CDR3 sequence (DNA): TGTGCCAGCAGCCAGATTCAGGGCTTCAGTCAGCCCCAGCATTTT. It encodes CASSQIQGFSQPQHF.

The chain couples TRBV19 to TRBJ1-1, with D unresolved. V lost 2 bases to trimming and J lost 5 bases, with 15 bases between them. Germline CDR1 LNHDA, CDR2 SQIVND (reference sequence). The CDR3 spans 15 residues. CDR3 DNA: TGTGCCAGTAGTATAACAAAGCTACTGCGGACTGAAGCTTTCTTT. This sequence encodes CASSITKLLRTEAFF.

The gene calls are TRBV7-9 and TRBJ2-7; 12 bases agree with TRBD2. The CDR3 spans 16 residues. Germline values: CDR1 SEHNR, CDR2 FQNEAQ (reference sequence). The ends lost 5 bases at V and 2 bases at J; junction bases unmatched: 7. CDR3 coding DNA: TGTGCCAGCAGCCACGGACTAGCGGGAACAGCCTACGAGCAGTACTTC. Its protein is CASSHGLAGTAYEQYF.

This clone occurred once. For the CDR3, the DNA is TGTGCCAGCGGACAGTCGGGTGAAAAACTGTTTTTT. Protein: CASGQSGEKLFF. V gene TRBV7-2 combines with J gene TRBJ1-4; tentatively, D is TRBD1 (6 bases). V lost 8 bases to trimming and J lost 7 bases, with 11 bases between them. Germline CDR1 SGHTA, CDR2 FQGNSA. CDR3 length: 12 amino acids.

This chain joins TRBV5-1 and TRBJ1-1; 7 nucleotides match TRBD1. The CDR3 covers 15 residues. The germline gives CDR1 SGHRS, CDR2 YFSETQ. With V trimmed by 2 bases and J by 3 bases, 7 bases remained unmatched. Here the CDR3 DNA reads TGCGCCAGCAGCTTACAACAGGGGATATACACTGAAGCTTTCTTT. It encodes CASSLQQGIYTEAFF.

V and J are TRBV4-3 and TRBJ2-1; D gene uncertain. V was clipped by 1 base and J by 7 bases, with 11 bases between them. The CDR3 is 14 amino acids. Germline loops: CDR1 LGHNA, CDR2 YSLEER. In DNA form, the CDR3 reads TGCGCCAGCAGCCAAGGCACGGGTGGAAATGAGCAGTTCTTC. Its protein is CASSQGTGGNEQFF.

The chain uses TRBV2 and TRBJ2-2; D gene uncertain. Germline V gene data show CDR1 as SNHLY and CDR2 as FYNNEI. Between the trimmed V and J ends, which lost 8 bases and 4 bases, there was a span of 11 bases. CDR3 length: 13 residues. Here the CDR3 reads CASSPGFTGELFF. The CDR3 nucleotides are TGTGCCAGCTCCCCAGGTTTCACCGGGGAGCTGTTTTTT.

The chain uses TRBV6-5 and TRBJ2-7; weak D call: TRBD2 (5 bases). The CDR3 length is 12 residues. V was cut by 10 bases and J by 5 bases, with 15 bases left in between. CDR1 is MNHEY, CDR2 SVGAGI, per germline. CDR3 residues: CATRGPGHEQYF. The CDR3 coding sequence is TGTGCCACCCGAGGGCCGGGCCACGAGCAGTACTTC.

CDR3 nucleotides: TGTGCCAGCAGTTCGGACTACCTCAATGAGCAGTTCTTC. It yields the protein CASSSDYLNEQFF. The chain uses TRBV25-1 and TRBJ2-1; a possible D gene is TRBD2 (6 bases). CDR1 and CDR2 from the germline V gene are MGHDK and SYGVNS. V was trimmed by 5 bases and J by 6 bases, leaving 11 bases between them. CDR3 length equals 13 residues.

J is TRBJ2-2 and V is TRBV11-1, with 9 nucleotides matching TRBD2. Per germline, CDR1 SGHAT and CDR2 FQDESV (reference sequence). The CDR3 sequence is 17 residues long. The junction had 7 bases not matched to a gene; V was cut back by 2 bases and J by 3 bases. Here the CDR3 DNA reads TGTGCCAGCAGCTTAAGAGGCGGGAGGGGCTACACCGGGGAGCTGTTTTTT. This translates into CASSLRGGRGYTGELFF.

The rearrangement links TRBV6-1 to TRBJ2-2, with 9 nucleotides matching TRBD1. The germline CDR1 and CDR2 sequences are MNHNS and SASEGT. The trim removed 1 base at V and 3 bases at J, leaving 0 bases unmatched. The CDR3 is 15 amino acids. In DNA form, the CDR3 reads TGTGCCAGCAGTGAAGGGACAGGGGACACCGGGGAGCTGTTTTTT. Encoded protein: CASSEGTGDTGELFF.

V and J are TRBV30 and TRBJ2-3; no clear D gene. The CDR3 contains 13 residues. Germline-derived CDR1 and CDR2 are GTSNPN and SVGIG (reference sequence). V lost 0 bases, J lost 1 base, and 5 bases lay in between. CDR3 in amino acids: CAWSVSGTDTQYF. CDR3 nucleotides: TGTGCCTGGAGTGTCAGTGGCACAGATACGCAGTATTTT.

The chain joins TRBV14 to TRBJ2-1; 9 bases line up with TRBD2. After removal of 0 bases from V and 8 bases from J, the junction contained 5 bases not matched to a gene. The CDR3 is 15 amino acids. Per germline, CDR1 SGHDN and CDR2 FVKESK. The CDR3, as DNA: TGTGCCAGCAGCCAAGAACTAGCGGGCTCCGATGAGCAGTTCTTC. Translation gives CASSQELAGSDEQFF. Using reference TRBV14 and TRBJ2-1 for the parts outside the CDR3, the full variable domain is EAGVTQFPSHSVIEKGQTVTLRCDPISGHDNLYWYRRVMGKEIKFLLHFVKESKQDESGMPNNRFLAERTGGTYSTLKVQPAELEDSGVYFCASSQELAGSDEQFFGPGTRLTVL.

V is TRBV5-4 and J is TRBJ2-5; 8 bases fit TRBD2. This CDR3 is 16 amino acids long. V dropped 4 bases and J dropped 5; count of bases not matched to a gene: 13. CDR1 and CDR2 from the germline V gene are SGHNT and YYREEE (reference sequence). The CDR3 reads CASSQGLGGVGETQYF. The CDR3, as DNA: TGTGCCAGCAGCCAGGGACTCGGGGGGGTTGGGGAGACCCAGTACTTC.

This clone has only one observation. The rearrangement links TRBV9 to TRBJ2-1, with 7 bases identical to TRBD2. Germline V gene data show CDR1 as SGDLS and CDR2 as YYNGEE. This CDR3 is built from 15 residues. The V gene end was trimmed by 0 bases and the J gene end by 5 bases; junction bases not matched to a gene: 5. The CDR3: CASSVAGGSDNEQFF. The CDR3 region has the DNA TGTGCCAGCAGCGTAGCGGGCGGGAGTGACAATGAGCAGTTCTTC.

The gene calls are TRBV6-5 and TRBJ2-3; D not resolved. The CDR3 spans 11 residues. The germline gives CDR1 MNHEY, CDR2 SVGAGI. Trimming left V 5 bases short and J 6 bases short, with 6 bases between. The CDR3 coding sequence is TGTGCCAGCAGTGACATCGATACGCAGTATTTT. It translates to CASSDIDTQYF.

V is TRBV27 and J is TRBJ2-1, with TRBD1 matching over 10 bases. Unmatched junction bases numbered 7, after V lost 4 bases and J lost 4 bases. The CDR3 spans 16 residues. Germline V gene data show CDR1 as MNHEY and CDR2 as SMNVEV (reference sequence). For the CDR3, the DNA is TGTGCCAGCAGTTCATACGGGACAGGGGTATACAATGAGCAGTTCTTC. It codes for CASSSYGTGVYNEQFF.

Here the CDR3 DNA reads TGTGCCAGCAGCCCCACGGGGGGACTCTCCGGCGAGCAGTACTTC. Amino acid sequence: CASSPTGGLSGEQYF. The rearrangement joins TRBV9 to TRBJ2-7; TRBD2 aligns across 7 bases. V lost 4 bases and J lost 6; bases outside the gene matches: 13. The CDR3 is 15 residues long. From germline, CDR1 is SGDLS and CDR2 YYNGEE. The full variable domain, in which reference TRBV9 and TRBJ2-7 provide the parts outside the CDR3, is DSGVTQTPKHLITATGQRVTLRCSPRSGDLSVYWYQQSLDQGLQFLIQYYNGEERAKGNILERFSAQQFPDLHSELNLSSLELGDSALYFCASSPTGGLSGEQYFGPGTRLTVT.

The V and J genes are TRBV13 and TRBJ1-2, with 8 bases matching TRBD1. There are 17 residues in the CDR3. With V trimmed by 1 base and J by 8 bases, 15 bases remained unmatched. The germline gives CDR1 PRHDT, CDR2 FYEKMQ (reference sequence). CDR3: CASSLDGARGRRNGYTF. The CDR3 coding sequence is TGTGCCAGCAGCTTAGATGGGGCCAGGGGGCGAAGAAACGGCTACACCTTC.

The V call is TRBV9, the J call TRBJ2-7; 7 bases match TRBD2. This CDR3 region has 15 residues. Germline V CDR1 and CDR2: SGDLS, YYNGEE. V shed 0 bases, J shed 1 base, and the junction held 4 bases outside the gene matches. This CDR3 reads CASSVGVGGSYEQYF. CDR3 in DNA: TGTGCCAGCAGCGTAGGGGTGGGAGGGTCCTACGAGCAGTACTTC.

This clone has just a few counts. V gene TRBV6-4 combines with J gene TRBJ2-3; 8 bases fit TRBD2. J gave up 5 bases and V 4 bases, and 8 bases lay outside the gene matches. Per germline, CDR1 MRHNA and CDR2 SNTAGT. CDR3 length equals 15 residues. CDR3 bases: TGTGCCAGCAGTGTGTCTGCGGGAGGTGAAGATACGCAGTATTTT. It codes for CASSVSAGGEDTQYF.

The chain has TRBV14 and TRBJ2-1, with TRBD1 as a possible D gene (5 bases). The CDR3 has 13 residues. Germline assignment: CDR1 SGHDN and CDR2 FVKESK. V gave up 1 base and J gave up 15 bases, with 16 bases separating them. CDR3 in amino acids: CASSQARRAGLFF. In nucleotides, the CDR3 is TGTGCCAGCAGCCAAGCTCGCAGGGCAGGGTTGTTCTTC.

The V gene is TRBV9, the J gene TRBJ1-2, with TRBD1 identical over 8 bases. Germline loops: CDR1 SGDLS, CDR2 YYNGEE. V shed 4 bases, J shed 4 bases, and the junction held 9 bases outside the gene matches. The CDR3 totals 15 residues. The CDR3 coding sequence is TGTGCCAGCAGCCCCCTAGGGGGACAGGTCTATGGCTACACCTTC. This gives the protein CASSPLGGQVYGYTF.

The V gene is TRBV4-3, the J gene TRBJ2-7, with TRBD2 identical over 10 bases. The CDR3 contains 17 residues. CDR1 LGHNA and CDR2 YSLEER come from the germline V gene. V lost 0 bases, J lost 2 bases, and 7 bases stayed unmatched. CDR3 DNA: TGCGCCAGCAGCCAAGAGTACGGGACTAGCGCGACCTACGAGCAGTACTTC. This encodes CASSQEYGTSATYEQYF.

This clone was detected only once. The chain recombines TRBV28 with TRBJ1-2; D is unresolved. The CDR3 sequence is 14 residues long. The germline V gene has CDR1 MDHEN and CDR2 SYDVKM. Trimming removed 10 bases at V and 2 bases at J, with 17 bases between. The CDR3 here is CAIKTSRRNYGYTF. DNA for the CDR3: TGTGCCATCAAGACGTCACGGAGGAACTATGGCTACACCTTC.

This clone has a handful of counts. The chain joins TRBV7-9 to TRBJ2-7; TRBD2 matches 13 bases. The germline CDR1 and CDR2 sequences are SEHNR and FQNEAQ (reference sequence). This CDR3 is built from 17 residues. With 5 bases clipped from V and 0 bases from J, the junction kept 7 bases outside the gene matches. The CDR3 here is CASSRTSGRGVSYEQYF. The CDR3 DNA reads TGTGCCAGCAGCCGGACTAGCGGGAGAGGGGTCTCCTACGAGCAGTACTTC. Full variable domain (missing parts from reference TRBV7-9 and TRBJ2-7): DTGVSQNPRHKITKRGQNVTFRCDPISEHNRLYWYRQTLGQGPEFLTYFQNEAQLEKSRLLSDRFSAERPKGSFSTLEIQRTEQGDSAMYLCASSRTSGRGVSYEQYFGPGTRLTVT.

As concerns this clone: Sequence at one end of the junction differs from germline and may be a read error. CDR3 loop: CASSLTSGTGEDTQYF. The CDR3 coding sequence is TGTGCCAGCAGTTTAACCTCCGGGACAGGGGAGGATACGCAGTATTTT. This chain connects TRBV7-3 to TRBJ2-3; 10 bases are shared with TRBD1. The V gene's germline CDR1 is SGHTA and CDR2 FQGTGA. The length of the CDR3 is 16 residues.